The next 13 T cell receptor beta chains were all read from a single sample in a study of Graves' ophthalmopathy and Graves' hyperthyroidism. RNA served as the template for amplifying TCR beta CDR3 regions. The first round was an RT-PCR with HTBI primers, and the second round was a multiplex PCR. TCRdb fed the multiplex PCR reads into MiXCR, producing one record per CDR3 protein. Of 200,000 to 250,000 distinct CDR3 sequences listed, approximately 42% were seen once; the top ten hold around 47%. Material: peripheral blood. Receptors originate from an adult man with Graves' ophthalmopathy.

The chain links TRBV29-1 to TRBJ2-7, with 11 bases lining up with TRBD1. The J segment lost 6 bases and the V segment lost 7 bases, leaving 5 bases of the junction unmatched. CDR1 SQVTM and CDR2 ANQGSEA come from the germline V gene. The CDR3 contains 12 residues. Written as DNA, the CDR3 is TGCAGCGGGGGGACAGGGGGATCCGAGCAGTACTTC. Protein product: CSGGTGGSEQYF.

This chain uses TRBV24-1 with TRBJ1-3; no definite D call. This CDR3 spans 17 amino acids. Germline lookup yields CDR1 KGHDR and CDR2 SFDVKD. V gave up 2 bases and J gave up 4 bases, with 17 bases separating them. CDR3 DNA sequence: TGTGCCACCAGTGATTCCCCGCCTACTTCGGAAGGAAACACCATATATTTT. As protein: CATSDSPPTSEGNTIYF.

The chain carries TRBV3-1 and TRBJ1-2; no definite D call. CDR1 is LGHDT and CDR2 is YNNKEL in the germline V gene (reference sequence). V gave up 4 bases and J gave up 8 bases, with 11 bases separating them. CDR3 length: 12 amino acids. The DNA for the CDR3 is TGTGCCAGCAGCCTCGGTTTGGAGGGCTACACCTTC. Protein sequence: CASSLGLEGYTF.

The gene calls are TRBV10-2 and TRBJ2-7, with 8 bases lining up with TRBD1. In germline, CDR1 is WSHSY, CDR2 SAAADI. V was clipped by 4 bases and J by 2 bases; unmatched bases: 4. CDR3 length: 14 residues. The DNA for the CDR3 is TGCGCCAGCAGTGGGGAGGACAGGGCCTACGAGCAGTACTTC. It yields the protein CASSGEDRAYEQYF.

This clonotype has a handful of counts. The rearrangement joins TRBV7-9 to TRBJ2-7; 8 positions match TRBD1. CDR1 is SEHNR and CDR2 is FQNEAQ in the germline V gene (reference sequence). The CDR3 sequence is 14 residues long. V trimming: 6 bases; J trimming: 4 bases; junction bases outside the gene matches: 8. CDR3 region: CASRPDRELYEQYF. The CDR3 nucleotides are TGTGCCAGCAGACCGGACAGGGAGCTATACGAGCAGTACTTC.

With respect to this clonotype: Mismatch with germline at one junction end may stem from a read error. CDR3 sequence: CASSERDRSALEQYF. The CDR3 DNA reads as TGCGCCAGCAGCGAGAGGGACAGATCAGCTCTCGAGCAGTACTTC. The V gene is TRBV5-8, the J gene TRBJ2-7; 7 bases map to TRBD1. Germline CDR1 reads SGHTS; CDR2 reads YDEGEE. The CDR3 totals 15 residues.

For this clonotype: A read error may produce the germline difference seen at one junction end. This chain joins TRBV19 and TRBJ2-7; D is unclear. The CDR3 contains 14 residues. The germline CDR1 and CDR2 sequences are LNHDA and SQIVND (reference sequence). The chain's CDR3 is CASSIRKDSCEQYF. CDR3 nucleotide sequence: TGTGCCAGTAGTATCAGGAAAGACTCCTGCGAGCAGTACTTC.

In its sample, this clonotype was seen a few times. The gene calls are TRBV2 and TRBJ1-2; a possible D gene is TRBD1 (5 bases). Germline V gene sequence: CDR1 SNHLY, CDR2 FYNNEI. The V gene lost 10 bases and the J gene lost 3 bases, with 18 bases spanning the gap. This CDR3 has 14 residues. The CDR3 region is CAIPEGDSYYGYTF. CDR3 bases: TGTGCCATCCCCGAGGGCGACAGTTACTATGGCTACACCTTC. Variable domain in full (rest from reference TRBV2 and TRBJ1-2): EPEVTQTPSHQVTQMGQEVILRCVPISNHLYFYWYRQILGQKVEFLVSFYNNEISEKSEIFDDQFSVERPDGSNFTLKIRSTKLEDSAMYFCAIPEGDSYYGYTFGSGTRLTVV.

The chain's CDR3 is CASSLASSVVTEAFF. CDR3 bases: TGTGCCAGCAGTTTGGCCTCCTCGGTGGTTACTGAAGCTTTCTTT. The rearrangement joins TRBV6-5 to TRBJ1-1, with no clear D. Trimming took off 4 bases at V and 5 bases at J, with 17 bases between the two ends. This CDR3 region has 15 residues. Germline CDR1 MNHEY, CDR2 SVGAGI.

This clonotype has only one observation. The gene calls are TRBV28 and TRBJ2-7; 10 bases match TRBD2. V was pared by 7 bases and J by 3 bases, with 6 bases of the junction left unmatched. CDR3 length: 14 amino acids. Per the germline V gene, CDR1 is MDHEN and CDR2 is SYDVKM. For the CDR3, the DNA is TGTGCCAGCACCGTGGCTAGCGGGAGCTACGAGCAGTACTTC. Translating it yields CASTVASGSYEQYF.

This clonotype has more than one count but fewer than ten. This chain connects TRBV5-1 to TRBJ1-2; D is uncertain. The CDR3 covers 15 residues. Trimming cost V 1 base and J 2 bases, with 12 bases left between them. Germline loops: CDR1 SGHRS, CDR2 YFSETQ. The CDR3 DNA sequence: TGCGCCAGCAGCTTGTTGCTCACCGACAACTATGGCTACACCTTC. It encodes CASSLLLTDNYGYTF.

The V call is TRBV5-1, the J call TRBJ2-7, with D perhaps TRBD1 (5 bases). This CDR3 region has 16 residues. Germline CDR1 SGHRS, CDR2 YFSETQ. V dropped 0 bases and J dropped 0 bases, with 13 bases sitting between them. This chain's CDR3 is CASSLAVGQPSYEQYF. Here the CDR3 DNA reads TGCGCCAGCAGCTTGGCCGTCGGACAACCCTCCTACGAGCAGTACTTC.

V is TRBV10-1 and J is TRBJ2-7; 12 nucleotides align to TRBD1. Per germline, CDR1 WNHNN and CDR2 SYGVQD (reference sequence). The CDR3 length is 16 residues. Trimming took 8 bases from V and 6 from J; bases not matched to a gene: 14. This CDR3 is CASGPRGGTGGVEQYF. In nucleotides, the CDR3 is TGCGCCAGCGGACCCAGAGGGGGGACAGGGGGCGTCGAGCAGTACTTC.